The rows below give T cell receptor beta chains drawn from one sample of a study of identical twins. TCRdb reprocessed the 5' RACE reads via MiXCR and lists one record per CDR3 protein. The sample yields nearly 250,000 distinct CDR3 sequences, roughly 7% seen once. These records were also assigned to another study, of yellow fever vaccine responses in identical twins.

The sample taken for sequencing was memory (CD45RO+) T cells sorted from blood. Source of these receptors: a woman aged 18-29 years in good health. CDR3s include the opening cysteine and the closing phenylalanine or tryptophan. A D gene is named only where the DNA matches it firmly. Size is omitted from some rows. Given values are once, few, many or a class for expanded clones.

abundance: few
d_gene: -
v_gene: TRBV11-2
j_gene: TRBJ1-1
CDR3aa: CASSLGGGATEAFF
CDR3nt: TGTGCCAGCAGCTTAGGTGGGGGGGCCACTGAAGCTTTCTTT

abundance: few
d_gene: -
v_gene: TRBV11-2
j_gene: TRBJ2-1
CDR3aa: CASSSGYSSYNEQFF
CDR3nt: TGTGCCAGCAGCTCGGGCTATAGCTCCTACAATGAGCAGTTCTTC

abundance: -
d_gene: -
v_gene: TRBV3-1
j_gene: TRBJ2-3
CDR3aa: CASSRPGDTQYF
CDR3nt: TGTGCCAGCAGCCGCCCCGGGGATACGCAGTATTTT

abundance: few
d_gene: -
v_gene: TRBV20-1
j_gene: TRBJ1-3
CDR3aa: CSATELRGNTIYF
CDR3nt: TGCAGTGCTACGGAGCTTAGGGGAAACACCATATATTTT

abundance: -
d_gene: -
v_gene: TRBV9
j_gene: TRBJ1-2
CDR3aa: CASSVGGAAVNYGYTF
CDR3nt: TGTGCCAGCAGCGTAGGGGGGGCAGCCGTTAACTATGGCTACACCTTC

abundance: few
d_gene: -
v_gene: TRBV6-1
j_gene: TRBJ1-3
CDR3aa: CASRTFEDSGNTIYF
CDR3nt: TGTGCCAGCAGGACCTTCGAGGACTCTGGAAACACCATATATTTT

abundance: few
d_gene: TRBD2
v_gene: TRBV20-1
j_gene: TRBJ2-1
CDR3aa: CSARILLLAGAPYNEQFF
CDR3nt: TGCAGTGCTAGAATCCTCCTTTTAGCGGGGGCCCCTTACAATGAGCAGTTCTTC

abundance: many
d_gene: -
v_gene: TRBV6-5
j_gene: TRBJ1-1
CDR3aa: CASSYGHLNTEAFF
CDR3nt: TGTGCCAGCAGTTACGGACATCTGAACACTGAAGCTTTCTTT

abundance: few
d_gene: -
v_gene: TRBV10-3
j_gene: TRBJ1-1
CDR3aa: CAILRGLNTEAFF
CDR3nt: TGTGCCATCTTGAGGGGACTGAACACTGAAGCTTTCTTT

abundance: few
d_gene: -
v_gene: TRBV9
j_gene: TRBJ2-7
CDR3aa: CASSAHPDHQYEQYF
CDR3nt: TGTGCCAGCAGCGCCCACCCGGACCACCAGTACGAGCAGTACTTC

abundance: many
d_gene: -
v_gene: TRBV28
j_gene: TRBJ1-6
CDR3aa: CASSPDRFNSPLHF
CDR3nt: TGTGCCAGCAGCCCGGACAGATTCAATTCACCCCTCCACTTT

abundance: -
d_gene: TRBD2
v_gene: TRBV28
j_gene: TRBJ2-7
CDR3aa: CASSGTSGAYEQYF
CDR3nt: TGTGCCAGCAGTGGGACTAGCGGGGCTTACGAGCAGTACTTC

abundance: -
d_gene: -
v_gene: TRBV5-1
j_gene: TRBJ1-4
CDR3aa: CASSFLVDEKLFF
CDR3nt: TGCGCCAGCAGCTTTTTAGTTGATGAAAAACTGTTTTTT

abundance: few
d_gene: TRBD1
v_gene: TRBV4-1
j_gene: TRBJ2-4
CDR3aa: CASSQGTGILGIQYF
CDR3nt: TGCGCCAGCAGCCAAGGGACAGGGATCCTGGGCATTCAGTACTTC

abundance: -
d_gene: -
v_gene: TRBV7-2
j_gene: TRBJ2-7
CDR3aa: CASSLGGLAEKNEQYF
CDR3nt: TGTGCCAGCAGCTTAGGGGGGCTAGCGGAGAAGAATGAGCAGTACTTC

abundance: few
d_gene: -
v_gene: TRBV21-1
j_gene: TRBJ2-1
CDR3aa: CARRTGSSYNEQFF
CDR3nt: TGTGCCAGGCGTACAGGGAGCTCCTACAATGAGCAGTTCTTC

abundance: few
d_gene: TRBD1
v_gene: TRBV7-9
j_gene: TRBJ1-1
CDR3aa: CASSLAGTGDAEAFF
CDR3nt: TGTGCCAGCAGCTTAGCGGGGACAGGGGATGCTGAAGCTTTCTTT

abundance: many
d_gene: -
v_gene: TRBV11-1
j_gene: TRBJ2-2
CDR3aa: CASSYQGTPGELFF
CDR3nt: TGTGCCAGCAGCTACCAAGGAACGCCCGGGGAGCTGTTTTTT

abundance: many
d_gene: -
v_gene: TRBV29-1
j_gene: TRBJ2-1
CDR3aa: CSVLRGSGGNEQFF
CDR3nt: TGCAGCGTCTTACGAGGCAGTGGAGGAAATGAGCAGTTCTTC

abundance: -
d_gene: -
v_gene: TRBV29-1
j_gene: TRBJ1-3
CDR3aa: CSAGGTGSGNTIYF
CDR3nt: TGCAGCGCTGGAGGGACTGGCTCTGGAAACACCATATATTTT

abundance: many
d_gene: TRBD1
v_gene: TRBV5-1
j_gene: TRBJ2-2
CDR3aa: CASSSDRSLTGELFF
CDR3nt: TGCGCCAGCAGCTCGGACAGGAGTCTCACCGGGGAGCTGTTTTTT

abundance: few
d_gene: -
v_gene: TRBV5-6
j_gene: TRBJ2-1
CDR3aa: CASSSPYKNEQFF
CDR3nt: TGTGCCAGCAGCTCGCCGTACAAAAATGAGCAGTTCTTC

abundance: many
d_gene: TRBD2
v_gene: TRBV10-3
j_gene: TRBJ2-7
CDR3aa: CAISGGGPYEQYF
CDR3nt: TGTGCCATCAGTGGCGGGGGGCCCTACGAGCAGTACTTC